This T cell receptor beta chain was captured by sequencing in a study of blood T cells in healthy people across ages. Study at large: Template switching picked up about one barcoded beta molecule for each two T cells. Study-wide results and caveats: It was found that TCR beta diversity correlated strongly with the percentage of naive T cells. Diversity figures based on one million T cells were deemed too low.

This clonotype was counted once. Antigen specificity is unknown. V lost 4 bases to trimming and J lost 4 bases, with 15 bases between them. The CDR3 covers 15 residues. Per the germline V gene, CDR1 is MGHRA and CDR2 is YSYEKL. Primed by a sample-barcoded 5' primer and a J-beta primer mix, a second PCR proceeded for about 6 to 12 cycles. Each CDR3 protein gets one entry after TCRdb re-called the 5' RACE reads with MiXCR. The sample consists of approximately 850,000 distinct CDR3 sequences, around 43% of them appearing once. Sequences were obtained from blood. This chain joins TRBV4-1 and TRBJ2-3; D unresolved. The TCR originated in a man aged 60 to 75 in good health. CDR3 coding DNA: TGCGCCAGCAGCCTAACCGTACAGCCTGCAGATACGCAGTATTTT. It encodes CASSLTVQPADTQYF.